Shown below are 9 T cell receptor beta chains from a single sample sequenced in a study of blood T cell repertoires in COVID-19 (TCRdb year 2020). Library preparation was by the immunoSEQ multiplex PCR assay. Imported from immuneACCESS, the table was reduced by TCRdb to in-frame sequences with V and J called. These copies leave out some clones; in studies compared against another copy, an unresolved V gene accounts for under half, and the cause of the remainder is not known. The sample has about 54,000 clones on record, 86% of them singletons. Around 28% of the sample is in the top ten clones. The sample was peripheral blood. The receptors shown here come from a human donor in a cohort sampled during active COVID-19.

The chain links TRBV11-2 to TRBJ2-7; D remains ambiguous. The germline V gene has CDR1 SGHAT and CDR2 FQNNGV. This CDR3 comprises 12 residues. Trimming took 1 base from V and 3 from J, leaving 4 bases between them. The CDR3 spells CASSLVNYEQYF. CDR3 DNA sequence: TGTGCCAGCAGCTTAGTAAACTACGAGCAGTACTTC.

The CDR3 DNA sequence: TGTGCCAGCAGTCGACTGGGACAGGGATTTGGAAACACCATATATTTT. It is translated as CASSRLGQGFGNTIYF. The chain employs TRBV28 and TRBJ1-3; 9 nucleotides agree with TRBD1. The CDR3 totals 16 residues. V gave up 5 bases and J gave up 3 bases; unmatched junction bases: 8. The germline V gene encodes CDR1 MDHEN and CDR2 SYDVKM.

This rearrangement joins TRBV5-4 to TRBJ1-3; D possibly corresponds to TRBD1 (5 bases). This CDR3 contains 17 residues. CDR1 is SGHNT and CDR2 is YYREEE in the germline V gene (reference sequence). Trimming cost V 0 bases and J 0 bases, with 13 bases left between them. CDR3 DNA: TGTGCCAGCAGCTTGGCCTCAGGGACTGGCTCTGGAAACACCATATATTTT. Protein sequence: CASSLASGTGSGNTIYF.

On this clone itself: The sample holds other DNA sequences that translate to the same CDR3. The genes are TRBV5-1 and TRBJ2-1; D might be TRBD2 (6 bases). Trimming took off 0 bases at V and 1 base at J, with 8 bases between the two ends. Germline assignment: CDR1 SGHRS and CDR2 YFSETQ. This CDR3 is built from 15 residues. The DNA of the CDR3 is TGCGCCAGCAGCTTGGGGGCGGGATCCTACAATGAGCAGTTCTTC. It translates to CASSLGAGSYNEQFF.

The rearrangement links TRBV7-2 to TRBJ2-7; TRBD1 matches 11 bases. Germline V gene lookup returns CDR1 SGHTA and CDR2 FQGNSA. This CDR3 contains 15 residues. J was trimmed by 4 bases and V by 5 bases; bases with no gene match: 7. CDR3 in amino acids: CASSVFGTGGYEQYF. CDR3 nucleotides: TGTGCCAGCAGCGTATTCGGGACAGGGGGTTACGAGCAGTACTTC.

The rearrangement joins TRBV7-2 to TRBJ1-2; D is uncertain. The CDR3 covers 13 residues. Germline-derived CDR1 and CDR2 are SGHTA and FQGNSA. Trimming stripped 2 bases from V and 2 bases from J, with 6 bases between. In DNA form, the CDR3 reads TGTGCCAGCAGCTTAACTCGAAACTATGGCTACACCTTC. Its protein is CASSLTRNYGYTF.

The chain recombines TRBV9 with TRBJ1-2, with TRBD1 matching 7 bases. Germline lookup yields CDR1 SGDLS and CDR2 YYNGEE. V shed 3 bases and J 4 bases; nucleotides not matched to a gene: 3. The CDR3 contains 13 residues. This CDR3 is CASSGGQSYGYTF. CDR3 nucleotides: TGTGCCAGCAGCGGGGGACAGTCCTATGGCTACACCTTC.

The CDR3 is CASSFGGSYEQYF. CDR3 coding DNA: TGTGCCAGCAGCTTCGGCGGATCCTACGAGCAGTACTTC. This chain links TRBV7-8 with TRBJ2-7; D gene uncertain. The CDR3 spans 13 residues. Germline V CDR1 and CDR2: SGHVS, FQNEAQ. With 3 bases removed from V and 1 base from J, the gap between germline ends came to 7 bases.

This clone appeared once. The chain couples TRBV7-2 to TRBJ2-7; 13 bases are shared with TRBD2. Germline CDR1 SGHTA, CDR2 FQGNSA. The CDR3 is 15 amino acids. The V segment lost 2 bases and the J segment 6 bases; nucleotides outside the gene matches: 4. In DNA, the CDR3 is TGTGCCAGCAGCTTAAAACTAGCGGGAGGGAGCGAGCAGTACTTC. Translation: CASSLKLAGGSEQYF. Full variable domain (missing parts from reference TRBV7-2 and TRBJ2-7): GAGVSQSPSNKVTEKGKDVELRCDPISGHTALYWYRQSLGQGLEFLIYFQGNSAPDKSGLPSDRFSAERTGGSVSTLTIQRTQQEDSAVYLCASSLKLAGGSEQYFGPGTRLTVT.